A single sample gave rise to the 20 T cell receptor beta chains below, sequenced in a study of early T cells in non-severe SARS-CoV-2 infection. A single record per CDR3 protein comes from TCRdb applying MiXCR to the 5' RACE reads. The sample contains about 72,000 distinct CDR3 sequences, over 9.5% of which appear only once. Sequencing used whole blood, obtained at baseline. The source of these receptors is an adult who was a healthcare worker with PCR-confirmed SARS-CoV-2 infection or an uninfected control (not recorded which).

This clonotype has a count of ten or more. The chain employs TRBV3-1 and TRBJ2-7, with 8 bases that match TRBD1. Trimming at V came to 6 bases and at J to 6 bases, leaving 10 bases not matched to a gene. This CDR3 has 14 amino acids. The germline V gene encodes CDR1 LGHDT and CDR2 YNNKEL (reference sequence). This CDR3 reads CASRPSDRAIEQYF. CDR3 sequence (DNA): TGTGCCAGCAGACCCTCGGACAGGGCAATCGAGCAGTACTTC.

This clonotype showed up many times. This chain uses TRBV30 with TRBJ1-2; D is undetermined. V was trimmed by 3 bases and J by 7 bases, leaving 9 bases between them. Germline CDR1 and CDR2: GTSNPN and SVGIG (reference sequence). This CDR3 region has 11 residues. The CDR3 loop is CAWSPASGYTF. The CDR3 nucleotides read TGTGCCTGGAGCCCCGCGAGTGGCTACACCTTC.

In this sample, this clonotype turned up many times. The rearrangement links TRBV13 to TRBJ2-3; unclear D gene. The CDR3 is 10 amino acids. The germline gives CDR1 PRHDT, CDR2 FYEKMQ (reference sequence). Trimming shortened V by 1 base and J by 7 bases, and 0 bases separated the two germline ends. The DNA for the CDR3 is TGTGCCAGCAGCTTAGATACGCAGTATTTT. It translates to CASSLDTQYF.

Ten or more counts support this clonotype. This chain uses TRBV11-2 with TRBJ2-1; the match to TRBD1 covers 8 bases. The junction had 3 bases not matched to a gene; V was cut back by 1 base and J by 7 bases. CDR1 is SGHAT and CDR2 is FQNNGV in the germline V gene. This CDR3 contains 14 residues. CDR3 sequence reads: CASSLVQGANEQFF. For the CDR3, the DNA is TGTGCCAGCAGCTTAGTGCAGGGGGCGAATGAGCAGTTCTTC.

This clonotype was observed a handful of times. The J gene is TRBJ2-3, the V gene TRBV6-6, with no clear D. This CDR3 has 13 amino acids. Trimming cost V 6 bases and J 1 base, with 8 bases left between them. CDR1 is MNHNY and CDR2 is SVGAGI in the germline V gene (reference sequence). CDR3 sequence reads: CASSPFGTDTQYF. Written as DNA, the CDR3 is TGTGCCAGCAGCCCCTTTGGCACAGATACGCAGTATTTT.

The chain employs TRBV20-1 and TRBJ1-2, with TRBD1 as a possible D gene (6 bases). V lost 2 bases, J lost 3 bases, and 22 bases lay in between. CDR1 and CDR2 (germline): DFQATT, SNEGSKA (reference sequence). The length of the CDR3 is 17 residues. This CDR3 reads CSARKPVSRGKDYGYTF. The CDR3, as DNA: TGCAGTGCTAGAAAACCCGTATCCAGGGGAAAAGACTATGGCTACACCTTC.

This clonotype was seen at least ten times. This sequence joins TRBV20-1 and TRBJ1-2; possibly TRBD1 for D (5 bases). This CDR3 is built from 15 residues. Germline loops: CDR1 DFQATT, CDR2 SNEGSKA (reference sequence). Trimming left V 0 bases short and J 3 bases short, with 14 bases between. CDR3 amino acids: CSARDLRDGDYGYTF. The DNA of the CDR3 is TGCAGTGCTAGAGATCTCCGGGACGGTGACTATGGCTACACCTTC.

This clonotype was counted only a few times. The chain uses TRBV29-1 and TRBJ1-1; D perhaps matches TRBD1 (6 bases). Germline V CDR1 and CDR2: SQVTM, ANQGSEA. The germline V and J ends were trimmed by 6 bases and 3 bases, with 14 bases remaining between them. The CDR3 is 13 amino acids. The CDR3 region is CSVEQGYHTEAFF. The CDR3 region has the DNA TGCAGCGTAGAACAGGGTTACCACACTGAAGCTTTCTTT.

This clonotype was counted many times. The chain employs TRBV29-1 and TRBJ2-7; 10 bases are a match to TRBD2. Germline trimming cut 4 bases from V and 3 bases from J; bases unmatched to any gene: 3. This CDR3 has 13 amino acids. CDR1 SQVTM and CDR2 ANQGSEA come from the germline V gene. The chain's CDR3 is CSVGPSGGYEQYF. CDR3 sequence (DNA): TGCAGCGTTGGCCCTAGCGGGGGCTACGAGCAGTACTTC.

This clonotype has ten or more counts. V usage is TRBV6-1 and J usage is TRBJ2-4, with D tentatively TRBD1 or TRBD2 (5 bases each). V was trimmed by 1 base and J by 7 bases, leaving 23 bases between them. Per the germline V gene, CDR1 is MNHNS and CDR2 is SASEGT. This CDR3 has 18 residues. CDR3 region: CASSEGRGAWLIENIQYF. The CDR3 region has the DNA TGTGCCAGCAGTGAAGGAAGAGGGGCTTGGCTGATTGAGAACATTCAGTACTTC.

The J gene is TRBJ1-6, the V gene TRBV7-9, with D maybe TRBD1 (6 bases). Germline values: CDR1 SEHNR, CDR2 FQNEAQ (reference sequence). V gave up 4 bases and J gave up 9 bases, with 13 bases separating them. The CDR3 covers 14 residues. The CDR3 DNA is TGTGCCAGCAGCTCACGGGGGGCCACTTCACCCCTCCACTTT. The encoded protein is CASSSRGATSPLHF.

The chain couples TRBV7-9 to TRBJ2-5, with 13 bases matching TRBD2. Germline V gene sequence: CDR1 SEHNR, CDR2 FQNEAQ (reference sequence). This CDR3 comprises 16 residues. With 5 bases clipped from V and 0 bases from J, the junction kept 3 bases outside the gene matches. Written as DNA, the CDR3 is TGTGCCAGCAGCCCCGGACTAGCGGGGGACCAAGAGACCCAGTACTTC. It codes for CASSPGLAGDQETQYF.

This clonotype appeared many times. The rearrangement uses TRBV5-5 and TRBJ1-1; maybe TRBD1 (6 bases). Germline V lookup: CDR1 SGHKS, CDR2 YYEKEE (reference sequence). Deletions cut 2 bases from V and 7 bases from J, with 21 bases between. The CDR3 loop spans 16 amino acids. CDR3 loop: CASSLGRGPPNGEAFF. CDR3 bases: TGTGCCAGCAGCTTAGGCAGGGGACCCCCAAATGGTGAAGCTTTCTTT.

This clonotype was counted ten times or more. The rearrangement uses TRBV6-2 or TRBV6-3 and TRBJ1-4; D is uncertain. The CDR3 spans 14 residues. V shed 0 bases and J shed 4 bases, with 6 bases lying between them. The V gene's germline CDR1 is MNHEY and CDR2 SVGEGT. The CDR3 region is CASSYSQDNEKLFF. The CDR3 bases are TGTGCCAGCAGTTACTCGCAGGATAATGAAAAACTGTTTTTT.

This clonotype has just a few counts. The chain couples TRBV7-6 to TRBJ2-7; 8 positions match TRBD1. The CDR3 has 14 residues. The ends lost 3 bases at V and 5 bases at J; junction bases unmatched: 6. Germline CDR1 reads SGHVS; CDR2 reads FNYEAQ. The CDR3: CASSFQGATDEQYF. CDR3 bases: TGTGCCAGCAGCTTTCAGGGGGCGACGGACGAGCAGTACTTC.

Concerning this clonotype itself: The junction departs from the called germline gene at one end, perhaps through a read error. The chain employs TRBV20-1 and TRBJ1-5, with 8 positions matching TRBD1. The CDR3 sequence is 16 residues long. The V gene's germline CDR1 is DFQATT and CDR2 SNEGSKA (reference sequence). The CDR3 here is CSAPPGGAYSNQPRHF. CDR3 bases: TGCAGTGCTCCACCAGGGGGCGCTTATAGCAATCAGCCCCGGCATTTT.

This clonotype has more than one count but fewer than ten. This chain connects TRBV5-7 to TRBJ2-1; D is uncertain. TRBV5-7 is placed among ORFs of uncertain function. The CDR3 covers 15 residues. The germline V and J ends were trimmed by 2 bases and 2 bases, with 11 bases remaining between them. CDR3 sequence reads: CASSFKDLTYNEQFF. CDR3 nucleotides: TGTGCCAGCAGCTTCAAGGACCTTACCTACAATGAGCAGTTCTTC.

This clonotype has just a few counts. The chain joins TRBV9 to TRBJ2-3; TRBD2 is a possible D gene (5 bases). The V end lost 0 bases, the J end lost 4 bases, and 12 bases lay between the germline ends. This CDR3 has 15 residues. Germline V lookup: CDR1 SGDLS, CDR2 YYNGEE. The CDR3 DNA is TGTGCCAGCAGCGTAGCGGGGAAGTTGCCAGATACGCAGTATTTT. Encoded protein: CASSVAGKLPDTQYF.

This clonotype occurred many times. DNA of the CDR3: TGTGCCATCAGTGAGTCGGGGCAGGAAAATTCACCCCTCCACTTT. This codes for CAISESGQENSPLHF. This chain joins TRBV10-3 and TRBJ1-6, with a tentative D call TRBD1 (5 bases). The ends were cut back, 0 bases at V and 7 bases at J, with 10 bases in the middle. Germline V gives CDR1 ENHRY, CDR2 SYGVKD. CDR3 size: 15 residues.

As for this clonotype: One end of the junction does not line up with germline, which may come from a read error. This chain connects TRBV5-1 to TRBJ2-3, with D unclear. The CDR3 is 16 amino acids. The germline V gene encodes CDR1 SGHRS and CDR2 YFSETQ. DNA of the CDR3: TGCTCCAGCCATACTGGTAGCCCAACCAACACAGATACGCAGTATTTT. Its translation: CSSHTGSPTNTDTQYF.